The subject of this entry is one T cell receptor (beta chain). CD8 cells classed as naive were CD45RO-negative and positively selected for CCR7, excluding terminally differentiated effector memory CD45RA+ cells. This specimen comes from a study of shared clonotypes between healthy human individuals. Overall study context: The people who gave samples were a couple of women and a few men aged 18 to 49.

Each subset's genomic DNA was shared equally among a number of immunoSEQ plates. Assay used: immunoSEQ multiplex PCR; TCRdb lists only in-frame clones, some missing. The data contain about 580,000 clones, 98% of them singletons. The length of the CDR3 is 16 residues. Per the germline V gene, CDR1 is MNHEY and CDR2 is SMNVEV (reference sequence). Trimming stripped 6 bases from V and 1 base from J, with 18 bases between. Sample: naive CD8+ T cells sorted from blood. This chain links TRBV27 with TRBJ2-5; possible D gene TRBD2, 6 bases. The receptor was isolated from a man aged 30-40 years in good health. The CDR3 spells CASSSSGRDFQETQYF. In DNA, the CDR3 is TGTGCCAGCAGCTCCTCCGGGAGAGACTTCCAAGAGACCCAGTACTTC.